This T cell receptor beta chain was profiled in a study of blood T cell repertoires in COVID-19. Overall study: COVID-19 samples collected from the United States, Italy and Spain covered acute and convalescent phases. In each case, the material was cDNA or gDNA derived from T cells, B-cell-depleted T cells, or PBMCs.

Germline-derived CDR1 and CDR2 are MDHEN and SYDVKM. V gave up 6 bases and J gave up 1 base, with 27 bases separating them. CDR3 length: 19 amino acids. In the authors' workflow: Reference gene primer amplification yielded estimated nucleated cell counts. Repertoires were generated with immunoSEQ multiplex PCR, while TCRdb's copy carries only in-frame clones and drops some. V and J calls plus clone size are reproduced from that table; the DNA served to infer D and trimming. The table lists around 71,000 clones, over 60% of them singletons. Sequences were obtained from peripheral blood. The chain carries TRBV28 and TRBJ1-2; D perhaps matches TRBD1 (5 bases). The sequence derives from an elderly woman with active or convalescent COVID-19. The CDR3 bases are TGTGCCAGCAGAACTGTTACCTTGGACAAGACCGGAAATAACTATGGCTACACCTTC. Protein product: CASRTVTLDKTGNNYGYTF.